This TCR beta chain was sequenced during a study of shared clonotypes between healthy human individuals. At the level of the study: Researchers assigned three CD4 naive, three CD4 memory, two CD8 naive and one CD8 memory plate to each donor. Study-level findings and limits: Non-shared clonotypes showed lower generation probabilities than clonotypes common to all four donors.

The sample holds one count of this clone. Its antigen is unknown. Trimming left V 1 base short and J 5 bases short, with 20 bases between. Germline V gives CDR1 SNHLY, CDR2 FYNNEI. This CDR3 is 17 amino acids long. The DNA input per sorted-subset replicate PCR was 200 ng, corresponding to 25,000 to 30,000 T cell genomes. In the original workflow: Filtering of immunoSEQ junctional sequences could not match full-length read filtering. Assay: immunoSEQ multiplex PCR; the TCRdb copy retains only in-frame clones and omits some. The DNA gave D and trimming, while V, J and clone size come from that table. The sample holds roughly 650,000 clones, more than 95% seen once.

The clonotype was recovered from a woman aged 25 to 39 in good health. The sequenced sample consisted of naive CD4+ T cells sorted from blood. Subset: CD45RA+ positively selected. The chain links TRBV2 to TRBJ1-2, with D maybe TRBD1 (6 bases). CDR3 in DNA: TGTGCCAGCAGTGAAGTTTTATGGGACACCCGGTCGTATGGCTACACCTTC. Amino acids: CASSEVLWDTRSYGYTF.